A selection of T cell receptor beta chains follows, all from one sample in a study of CD8 T cells in Susac syndrome. TCRdb re-called the immunoSEQ multiplex PCR reads through MiXCR, storing one row per CDR3 protein. The table shows a few hundred thousand distinct CDR3 sequences, with approximately 95% occurring only once. Sequences were obtained from CD4+ T cells from PBMCs. The receptors here all came from a human donor with multiple sclerosis. CDR3s include the opening cysteine and the closing phenylalanine or tryptophan. Not every row has a clone size; where given, it reads once, few, many or a size class.

size	V	J	CDR3
.	TRBV13	TRBJ2-2	CASTPFTTGELFF
.	TRBV30	TRBJ2-5	CAWGTPRYF
.	TRBV27	TRBJ1-2	CASSTPGGGYTF
.	TRBV4-2	TRBJ1-5	CASSQNRGGSNQPQHF
.	TRBV30	TRBJ1-1	CAWSPVGEAIF
.	TRBV15	TRBJ2-3	CATSRIGTGGDTQYF
.	TRBV20-1	TRBJ2-3	CSAQTSGSTDTQYF
few	TRBV12-3/TRBV12-4	TRBJ2-5	CASRTGTQETQYF
.	TRBV25-1	TRBJ1-2	CASSAWRGIRKAYGYTF
.	TRBV18	TRBJ2-1	CASSPLPPGQPHNEQFF
.	TRBV14	TRBJ2-5	CASSQEGGETQYF
.	TRBV3-1	TRBJ2-3	CASSPPVEPTDTQYF
.	TRBV6-6	TRBJ2-3	CASSSTSTDTQYF
few	TRBV11-3	TRBJ2-3	CASSLVAGSGTDTQYF
.	TRBV30	TRBJ2-3	CAWNLGPSTDTQYF
once	TRBV29-1	TRBJ1-1	CSVDAGLNTEAFF
once	TRBV7-2	TRBJ2-1	CASRRVGAILNEQFF
.	TRBV29-1	TRBJ1-1	CSSASGGRAFF
.	TRBV18	TRBJ2-7	CASSPPGKSGYEQYF
.	TRBV3-1	TRBJ1-2	CASSQEGPLTF
.	TRBV12-3/TRBV12-4	TRBJ1-1	CASSAVPGPPTGEAFF
.	TRBV30	TRBJ1-5	CAWSLGQGGNQPQHF
.	TRBV25-1	TRBJ2-5	CASSRGAQETQYF
.	TRBV20-1	TRBJ2-7	CSAIQGAYEQYF
.	TRBV20-1	TRBJ1-4	CSARIPRTANEKLFF
.	TRBV25-1	TRBJ1-6	CASSQGHSSPLHF
.	TRBV12-3/TRBV12-4	TRBJ1-1	CASSFTRTGGGDTEAFF
.	TRBV4-2	TRBJ2-6	CASSLGQGASSGANVLTF
.	TRBV20-1	TRBJ2-3	CSATQTSGGRGDTQYF
.	TRBV3-1	TRBJ2-7	CASSQDSNEQYF
.	TRBV29-1	TRBJ2-6	CSALGDSTSSGANVLTF
.	TRBV29-1	TRBJ1-1	CSGGTGRNTEAFF
.	TRBV20-1	TRBJ2-3	CSASLSSGSTDTQYF
.	TRBV29-1	TRBJ1-4	CSASAGYGGEKLFF
.	TRBV20-1	TRBJ1-6	CSAGRGDRDNSPLHF
.	TRBV10-2	TRBJ2-1	CATYLGYNEQFF
.	TRBV5-1	TRBJ1-2	CASSTSGTPLYGYTF
.	TRBV2	TRBJ1-5	CASRRQFNQPQHF
.	TRBV12-3/TRBV12-4	TRBJ2-5	CASSLSAGGSKTQYF
.	TRBV3-1	TRBJ2-1	CASSQGTSGGAYNEQFF
.	TRBV6-5	TRBJ1-1	CASSREGTGNTEAFF
.	TRBV7-9	TRBJ1-6	CASSLGRGTLHF
.	TRBV20-1	TRBJ1-1	CSATRGVNTEAFF
.	TRBV30	TRBJ1-3	CAWSLQAYSGNTIYF
.	TRBV29-1	TRBJ2-7	CSVVEVDYEQYF
.	TRBV19	TRBJ2-7	CASSSLRASYEQYF
.	TRBV30	TRBJ2-7	CAWSDAYEQYF
.	TRBV5-6	TRBJ1-1	CASSLAPKTEAFF
.	TRBV3-1	TRBJ1-5	CASGGTPGQPQHF
.	TRBV27	TRBJ2-7	CASSLASGGDYEQYF
.	TRBV7-3	TRBJ2-3	CASSYGTRTDTQYF
.	TRBV6-5	TRBJ1-1	CASSSYRVMNTEAFF
.	TRBV30	TRBJ1-2	CAWIGQVGGYTF
.	TRBV20-1	TRBJ2-1	CSAALAGGHNEQFF
.	TRBV29-1	TRBJ1-2	CSVATGLLYGYTF
.	TRBV4-2	TRBJ1-5	CASSQGAANNQPQHF
.	TRBV7-3	TRBJ2-2	CASSFDRGSLFF
once	TRBV6-1	TRBJ2-3	CASRRLDSGGADTQYF
.	TRBV20-1	TRBJ2-1	CSAVSGGPYNEQFF
.	TRBV7-6	TRBJ1-2	CASSAVTGGNYGYTF